This entry describes one T cell receptor beta chain. Its specificity is not known. The data are from a study of PD-1 blockade in classical Hodgkin lymphoma. Study results and limitations: Patients who began taking nivolumab under 1 year after ASCT were left out. Healthy donors reportedly exceeded newly diagnosed patients in baseline TCR diversity. A significant rise in TCR diversity was seen by C4D1 for CD4+ cells but not for CD8+ cells.

Relapses following autologous stem cell transplantation were seen in all patients, with brentuximab vedotin exposure varying. J lost 3 bases, V lost 0 bases, and 2 bases had no gene match. Germline V gene lookup returns CDR1 SGHNT and CDR2 YYREEE (reference sequence). The CDR3 covers 16 residues. Libraries were prepared by immunoSEQ multiplex PCR; TCRdb keeps only in-frame clonotypes and omits some of them. This table holds some 22,000 clones, 80% found once. Here the sequenced sample was peripheral blood mononuclear cells (PBMCs), taken before the second cycle of nivolumab. This receptor was obtained from a human donor with classical Hodgkin lymphoma. V usage is TRBV5-4 and J usage is TRBJ2-7; TRBD2 aligns across 14 bases. This CDR3 is CASSLVGLAGDYEQYF. The DNA of the CDR3 is TGTGCCAGCAGCTTGGTGGGACTAGCGGGAGACTACGAGCAGTACTTC.